The source of this TCR beta chain is a study of blood T cell repertoires in COVID-19. Measured with immunoSEQ multiplex PCR; TCRdb has only the in-frame clones, and not every one. The sample consists of about 18,000 clones, around 89% of them appearing once. Residents of about two dozen US areas, aged roughly 18 to 89 years, made up the participants. Cohort placement rested on clinical history that participants reported themselves. The receptor comes from a woman aged 25 to 45 who had recovered from COVID-19. The sample was PBMCs or T cells enriched from blood (not recorded which).

The chain's CDR3 is CASSLVGVDGYTF. The CDR3 DNA reads as TGCGCCAGCAGCTTGGTCGGGGTAGATGGCTACACCTTC. The chain is built from TRBV5-1 and TRBJ1-2; D remains unclear. The CDR3 sequence is 13 residues long. CDR1 SGHRS and CDR2 YFSETQ come from the germline V gene. V was clipped by 0 bases and J by 6 bases, with 9 bases between them. Full variable domain (missing parts from reference TRBV5-1 and TRBJ1-2): KAGVTQTPRYLIKTRGQQVTLSCSPISGHRSVSWYQQTPGQGLQFLFEYFSETQRNKGNFPGRFSGRQFSNSRSEMNVSTLELGDSALYLCASSLVGVDGYTFGSGTRLTVV.